These 4 T cell receptor beta chains were sequenced from one sample in a study of spatial heterogeneity in lung cancer. TCRdb recomputed calls from the 5' RACE reads with MiXCR, one row per CDR3 protein. The table shows around 110,000 distinct CDR3 sequences, with 12% occurring only once. Time point defined: blood at routine non-recurrence follow-up after resection. Material for sequencing was whole RNA from tumor, nontumor lung or frozen PBMC, left unsorted. The sequenced sample was PBMCs, obtained at follow-up. The receptors come from a male donor with early-stage non-small cell lung cancer.

The sample holds many counts of this clonotype. The rearrangement links TRBV29-1 to TRBJ2-3, with 9 bases lining up with TRBD2. With 6 bases clipped from V and 2 bases from J, the junction kept 9 bases outside the gene matches. Germline V gene data show CDR1 as SQVTM and CDR2 as ANQGSEA. The CDR3 is made up of 15 amino acids. In DNA, the CDR3 is TGCAGCGTGACCCTAACTAGCGGGCCCACAGATACGCAGTATTTT. It translates to CSVTLTSGPTDTQYF.

The CDR3 DNA reads as TGTGCCAGCAGAACCCCTTTTCCCACAGATACGCAGTATTTT. Encoded protein: CASRTPFPTDTQYF. This rearrangement joins TRBV6-2 or TRBV6-3 to TRBJ2-3; no clear D gene. The CDR3 has 14 amino acids. Trimming took 6 bases from V and 2 from J, leaving 12 bases between them. The germline gives CDR1 MNHEY, CDR2 SVGEGT.

This chain joins TRBV20-1 and TRBJ2-3, with 9 bases matching TRBD2. Per germline, CDR1 DFQATT and CDR2 SNEGSKA (reference sequence). CDR3 length: 15 amino acids. V was pared by 5 bases and J by 0 bases, with 6 bases of the junction left unmatched. The CDR3 nucleotides are TGCAGTGCTGTTACTAGCGGGCGTAGCACAGATACGCAGTATTTT. It translates to CSAVTSGRSTDTQYF.

A few counts support this clonotype. The J gene is TRBJ2-1, the V gene TRBV28; 10 bases fit TRBD1. Germline CDR1 is MDHEN and CDR2 is SYDVKM. The CDR3 runs 19 residues. Unmatched junction bases numbered 11, after V lost 3 bases and J lost 0 bases. The CDR3 spells CASSFRQGALFRSYNEQFF. The CDR3 DNA reads as TGTGCCAGCAGTTTTAGACAGGGGGCGCTTTTTCGCTCCTACAATGAGCAGTTCTTC.